This TCR beta chain was obtained from a study of CD8 T cells in ankylosing spondylitis. Study-level points and caveats: Relatively scarce in peripheral blood, disease-linked clones were CD8+. About 8 highly homologous variants made up a TCR beta motif, and this motif appeared characteristic of ankylosing spondylitis blood.

The germline gives CDR1 LGHNA, CDR2 YSLEER. Trimming removed 1 base at V and 7 bases at J, with 11 bases between. This CDR3 comprises 13 residues. Turning to this clonotype: The antigen is undetermined.

5'-RACE, quantitative and with molecular barcodes, yielded the TCR beta libraries. From the 5' RACE reads, TCRdb called clonotypes with MiXCR, one entry per CDR3 protein. The sample has fewer than 25,000 distinct CDR3 sequences, over 10% seen once. The rearrangement joins TRBV4-3 to TRBJ2-7; maybe TRBD1 (5 bases). The clonotype comes from a male donor with ankylosing spondylitis or in good health (not recorded which). Sequencing input: blood. CDR3: CASSQVKGWEQYF. The CDR3 DNA is TGCGCCAGCAGCCAAGTAAAGGGGTGGGAGCAGTACTTC.